One TCR beta chain is described in this entry. The V and J ends lost 5 bases and 5 bases respectively, with 11 bases between them. CDR3 length: 12 residues. Germline V CDR1 and CDR2: SGHRS, YFSETQ. From the 5' RACE reads, TCRdb called clonotypes with MiXCR, one entry per CDR3 protein. Found here are approximately 890,000 distinct CDR3 sequences, 9% to 15% of them singletons; the top ten hold around 1.6%. The data are from a study of identical twins. These same records also appear under a second study, on yellow fever vaccine responses in identical twins.

The specimen sequenced was PBMCs. This rearrangement joins TRBV5-1 to TRBJ2-7, with D uncertain. The sequence was collected from a woman younger than 30 in good health. CDR3 sequence (DNA): TGCGCCAGCAGAAATGAGGTCGACGAGCAGTACTTC. Translated, it gives CASRNEVDEQYF.